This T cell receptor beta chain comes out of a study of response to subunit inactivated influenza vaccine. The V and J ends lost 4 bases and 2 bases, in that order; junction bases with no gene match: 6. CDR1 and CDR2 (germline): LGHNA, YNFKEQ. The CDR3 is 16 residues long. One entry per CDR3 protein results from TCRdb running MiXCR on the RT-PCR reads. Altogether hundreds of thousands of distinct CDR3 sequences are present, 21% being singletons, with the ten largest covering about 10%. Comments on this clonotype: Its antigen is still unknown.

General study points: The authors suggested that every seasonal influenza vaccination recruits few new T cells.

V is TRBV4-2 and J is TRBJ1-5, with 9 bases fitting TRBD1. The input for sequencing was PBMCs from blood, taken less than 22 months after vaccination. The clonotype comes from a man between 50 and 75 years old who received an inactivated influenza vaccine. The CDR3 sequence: CASSPLTGGGNQPQHF. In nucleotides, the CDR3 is TGTGCCAGCAGCCCGCTGACAGGGGGTGGCAATCAGCCCCAGCATTTT.